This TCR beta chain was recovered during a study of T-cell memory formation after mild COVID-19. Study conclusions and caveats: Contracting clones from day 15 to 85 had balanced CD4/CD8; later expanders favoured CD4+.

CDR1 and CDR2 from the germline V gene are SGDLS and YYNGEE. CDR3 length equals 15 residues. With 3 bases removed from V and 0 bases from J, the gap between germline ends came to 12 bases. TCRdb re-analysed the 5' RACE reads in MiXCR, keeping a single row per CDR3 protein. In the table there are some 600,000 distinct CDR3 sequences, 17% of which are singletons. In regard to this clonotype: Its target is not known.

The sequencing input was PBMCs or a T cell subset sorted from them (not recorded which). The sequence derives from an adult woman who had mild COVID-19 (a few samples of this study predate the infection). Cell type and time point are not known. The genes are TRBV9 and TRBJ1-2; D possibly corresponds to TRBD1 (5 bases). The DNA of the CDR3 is TGTGCCAGCAGCGGACAGCCAGATGCTAACTATGGCTACACCTTC. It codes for CASSGQPDANYGYTF.